This entry describes one T cell receptor (beta chain). The antigen remains undetermined. One junction end disagrees with the germline gene, perhaps due to a read error. Alongside a J-beta primer mix, a sample-barcoded 5' primer served in a second PCR lasting 7 to 11 cycles. Each of the samples gave a minimum of 2.5 million paired-end reads that contained CDR3. One entry per CDR3 protein results from TCRdb running MiXCR on the 5' RACE reads. The sample consists of fewer than 1.5 million distinct CDR3 sequences, about 43% of them appearing once. Germline lookup yields CDR1 SGHAT and CDR2 FQNNGV. CDR3 length equals 15 residues. The data derive from a study of blood T cells in healthy people across ages. Whole-study context: About one barcoded beta molecule was captured per two T cells (by template switching). Study-level results: More naive CD4+ cells and higher diversity were found in long-lived than in aged donors.

The study drew donors from healthy Caucasian individuals in Russia aged roughly 6 to 90. The TCR was taken from a woman between 18 and 29 years old in good health. The chain carries TRBV11-2 and TRBJ2-1; 8 bases match TRBD2. The sequenced material came from blood. Written as DNA, the CDR3 is TGTGTCAGCGCCCCGGGCGGGAGGTTTGGTCCTGAGCAGTTCTTC. Its translation: CVSAPGGRFGPEQFF.